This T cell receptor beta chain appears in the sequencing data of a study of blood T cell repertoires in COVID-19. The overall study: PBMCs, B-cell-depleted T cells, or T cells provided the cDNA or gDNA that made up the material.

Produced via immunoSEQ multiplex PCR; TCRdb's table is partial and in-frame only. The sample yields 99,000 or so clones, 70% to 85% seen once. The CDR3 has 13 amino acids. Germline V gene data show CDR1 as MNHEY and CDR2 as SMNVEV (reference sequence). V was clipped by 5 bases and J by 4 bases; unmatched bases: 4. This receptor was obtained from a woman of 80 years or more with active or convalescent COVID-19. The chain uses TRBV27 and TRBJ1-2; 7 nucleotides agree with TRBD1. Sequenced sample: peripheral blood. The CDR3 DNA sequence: TGTGCCAGCAGTCCGACAGGGACCTATGGCTACACCTTC. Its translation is CASSPTGTYGYTF.